These T cell receptor beta chains were read from a single sample in a study of T-cell memory formation after mild COVID-19. Via MiXCR, TCRdb re-called the 5' RACE reads, giving one row per CDR3 protein. This sample carries just under 150,000 distinct CDR3 sequences, about 5.7% of them seen once, and the ten largest clones take around 2%. What was sequenced was PBMCs or a T cell subset sorted from them (not recorded which). The origin of the receptors is an adult woman who had mild COVID-19 (a few samples of this study predate the infection). Cell type and time point are not known. CDR3s include the opening cysteine and the closing phenylalanine or tryptophan. D genes are given only for firm matches. Clone size, where shown, is once, few, many, or a class for clones that have expanded.

v_gene	abundance	d_gene	j_gene	CDR3aa	CDR3nt
TRBV6-2/TRBV6-3	NA	TRBD1	TRBJ1-6	CASAIPGQVNSPLHF	TGTGCCAGCGCGATTCCGGGACAGGTTAATTCACCCCTCCACTTT
TRBV7-2	many	NA	TRBJ2-3	CASSPLATPTDTQYF	TGTGCCAGCAGCCCCCTAGCGACCCCCACAGATACGCAGTATTTT
TRBV6-1	few	TRBD2	TRBJ2-7	CASSPRPTSGLYEQYF	TGTGCCAGCAGTCCTCGTCCGACTAGCGGGCTCTACGAGCAGTACTTC
TRBV6-4	many	TRBD2	TRBJ2-1	CASSDKGTPREGEQFF	TGTGCCAGCAGTGACAAAGGGACCCCGAGGGAGGGTGAGCAGTTCTTC
TRBV3-1	few	NA	TRBJ1-2	CASSQDLEIYGYTF	TGTGCCAGCAGCCAAGATCTGGAGATCTATGGCTACACCTTC
TRBV20-1	few	TRBD1	TRBJ1-2	CSAIRDRAAGYTF	TGCAGTGCCATCCGGGACAGGGCTGCTGGCTACACCTTC
TRBV6-1	NA	NA	TRBJ2-1	CASRGRAGDYNEQFF	TGTGCCAGCAGGGGTCGGGCAGGGGACTACAATGAGCAGTTCTTC
TRBV27	NA	TRBD2	TRBJ2-7	CASSLSTAGGHSYEQYF	TGTGCCAGCAGTTTATCGACCGCGGGAGGCCACTCCTACGAGCAGTACTTC
TRBV6-5	NA	TRBD1	TRBJ1-5	CASRQTGGGQPQHF	TGTGCCAGCAGACAAACAGGGGGCGGTCAGCCCCAGCATTTT
TRBV5-1	many	TRBD1	TRBJ2-1	CASSGQGKENEQFF	TGCGCCAGCAGCGGACAGGGGAAAGAGAATGAGCAGTTCTTC
TRBV6-6	NA	NA	TRBJ2-1	CASTGIPGAGYNEQFF	TGTGCCAGCACCGGGATACCCGGGGCAGGGTACAATGAGCAGTTCTTC
TRBV2	many	TRBD1	TRBJ1-2	CASRREGAGDGYTF	TGTGCCAGCCGCCGGGAGGGGGCCGGGGATGGCTACACCTTC
TRBV5-1	few	NA	TRBJ1-1	CASSLAGGFGTEAFF	TGCGCCAGCAGCTTGGCCGGGGGGTTCGGAACTGAAGCTTTCTTT
TRBV6-6	few	NA	TRBJ2-6	CASSSLGTGASGANVLTF	TGTGCCAGCAGTTCCCTCGGGACGGGGGCCTCTGGGGCCAACGTCCTGACTTTC
TRBV7-2	many	TRBD1	TRBJ2-2	CASSPTGEGTGELFF	TGTGCCAGCAGTCCGACAGGGGAAGGAACCGGGGAGCTGTTTTTT
TRBV10-3	few	NA	TRBJ1-1	CAISESRSGTATEAFF	TGTGCCATCAGTGAGTCTAGATCAGGGACGGCCACTGAAGCTTTCTTT
TRBV12-3/TRBV12-4	NA	NA	TRBJ2-6	CASTPRAGANVLTF	TGTGCCAGCACCCCCCGGGCGGGGGCCAACGTCCTGACTTTC
TRBV11-2	NA	NA	TRBJ2-7	CASSLVFSYEQYF	TGTGCCAGCAGCTTAGTATTTTCCTACGAGCAGTACTTC
TRBV11-2	NA	TRBD1	TRBJ2-7	CASSLVGQGGFYEQYF	TGTGCCAGCAGCTTGGTCGGACAGGGGGGGTTCTACGAGCAGTACTTC
TRBV5-1	few	TRBD1	TRBJ1-1	CASSLDRGHRNTEAFF	TGCGCCAGCAGCTTGGACAGGGGGCATAGGAACACTGAAGCTTTCTTT
TRBV9	NA	NA	TRBJ2-7	CASSPRTAAYEQYF	TGTGCCAGCAGCCCCCGGACAGCTGCCTACGAGCAGTACTTC
TRBV3-1	few	TRBD1	TRBJ1-1	CASSHSAGGANTEAFF	TGTGCCAGCAGCCATTCCGCAGGGGGGGCAAACACTGAAGCTTTCTTT
TRBV4-2	NA	NA	TRBJ1-2	CASSLDSRPGYTF	TGTGCCAGCAGCCTGGACAGCCGACCTGGCTACACCTTC
TRBV5-1	few	NA	TRBJ1-1	CASSFGGGDQAFF	TGCGCCAGCAGCTTTGGGGGAGGGGACCAGGCTTTCTTT
TRBV5-1	many	NA	TRBJ2-7	CASSFDLSSYEQYF	TGCGCCAGCAGCTTCGACCTGAGCTCCTACGAGCAGTACTTC
TRBV6-1	NA	NA	TRBJ1-1	CASSEAGYSERNTEAFF	TGTGCCAGCAGTGAAGCGGGTTACTCGGAGAGGAACACTGAAGCTTTCTTT
TRBV11-3	NA	TRBD2	TRBJ2-2	CASSSGLAGNTGELFF	TGTGCCAGCAGCTCCGGACTAGCGGGAAACACCGGGGAGCTGTTTTTT
TRBV10-3	few	TRBD1	TRBJ1-3	CAISPLGQGFSGNTIYF	TGTGCCATCAGCCCTCTGGGACAGGGATTCTCTGGAAACACCATATATTTT
TRBV5-1	few	NA	TRBJ2-2	CASSFSPSGELFF	TGCGCCAGCAGCTTTTCTCCTTCCGGGGAGCTGTTTTTT
TRBV14	few	TRBD2	TRBJ2-1	CASSQERGRAVLDEQFF	TGTGCCAGCAGCCAAGAGCGCGGGAGGGCCGTGCTCGATGAGCAGTTCTTC
TRBV5-1	many	NA	TRBJ2-2	CASSQTGSRTGELFF	TGCGCCAGCAGCCAAACAGGGAGCCGGACCGGGGAGCTGTTTTTT
TRBV6-5	many	NA	TRBJ2-7	CASSYYAGSYEQYF	TGTGCCAGCAGTTACTACGCGGGATCCTACGAGCAGTACTTC